The 19 T cell receptor beta chains reported below all come from one sample, sequenced in a study of T-cell reconstitution after alpha-beta-depleted transplantation in children. The library targeted TCRbeta and was prepared with unique molecular identifiers. TCRdb used MiXCR to reprocess the PCR reads, holding one entry per CDR3 protein. The profile shows approximately 170,000 distinct CDR3 sequences, over 8.5% of them singletons. The specimen was PBMCs, collected before TCRalphabeta/CD19-depleted stem cell transplant. The receptors here all came from a boy younger than 10 with acute myeloid leukemia, due to receive a stem cell transplant.

This clonotype occurred many times. This chain uses TRBV4-2 with TRBJ2-2; TRBD2 might be the D (7 bases). Trimming removed 8 bases at V and 6 bases at J, with 16 bases between. The CDR3 loop spans 14 amino acids. The germline V gene encodes CDR1 LGHNA and CDR2 YNFKEQ. The CDR3, as DNA: TGTGCCAGCTCTCCGGGGGCGGGGGCCGGGGAGCTGTTTTTT. Amino acids: CASSPGAGAGELFF.

This clonotype was found many times. V and J are TRBV5-1 and TRBJ1-1, with D maybe TRBD1 (5 bases). This CDR3 is 15 amino acids long. With 3 bases removed from V and 1 base from J, the gap between germline ends came to 13 bases. Germline V gene data show CDR1 as SGHRS and CDR2 as YFSETQ. The CDR3: CASSYRDFSNTEAFF. DNA for the CDR3: TGCGCCAGCAGCTACCGGGACTTCTCGAACACTGAAGCTTTCTTT.

This clonotype was counted at least ten times. The chain has TRBV7-8 and TRBJ2-3; TRBD2 is a possible D gene (5 bases). Germline CDR1 reads SGHVS; CDR2 reads FQNEAQ. This CDR3 has 17 residues. V was clipped by 5 bases and J by 1 base, with 19 bases between them. This CDR3 is CASSDIPLAHRTDTQYF. For the CDR3, the DNA is TGTGCCAGCAGCGATATCCCGCTAGCTCATCGCACAGATACGCAGTATTTT.

In this sample, this clonotype turned up many times. This sequence joins TRBV6-1 and TRBJ1-1, with 7 nucleotides matching TRBD1. J was trimmed by 5 bases and V by 6 bases; bases with no gene match: 6. CDR3 length: 13 amino acids. Looked up from germline, CDR1 is MNHNS and CDR2 is SASEGT. The DNA of the CDR3 is TGTGCCAGCAGCCGACCGACAGGGACTGAAGCTTTCTTT. This gives the protein CASSRPTGTEAFF.

This clonotype appeared many times. The chain couples TRBV19 to TRBJ1-2; D remains unclear. Trimming stripped 6 bases from V and 4 bases from J, with 21 bases between. Germline-derived CDR1 and CDR2 are LNHDA and SQIVND (reference sequence). CDR3 length equals 16 residues. The DNA of the CDR3 is TGTGCCAGTAGGGCGCCGGGCCTTCTCGAATCCTATGGCTACACCTTC. This sequence encodes CASRAPGLLESYGYTF. Full variable domain (missing parts from reference TRBV19 and TRBJ1-2): DGGITQSPKYLFRKEGQNVTLSCEQNLNHDAMYWYRQDPGQGLRLIYYSQIVNDFQKGDIAEGYSVSREKKESFPLTVTSAQKNPTAFYLCASRAPGLLESYGYTFGSGTRLTVV.

At least ten counts were recorded for this clonotype. The chain employs TRBV5-1 and TRBJ2-2; D unclear. The CDR3 spans 12 residues. V lost 5 bases and J lost 4, with 6 bases in between. Germline V gene sequence: CDR1 SGHRS, CDR2 YFSETQ. The CDR3 reads CASRGGTGELFF. The CDR3 region has the DNA TGCGCCAGCAGGGGTGGCACCGGGGAGCTGTTTTTT.

This clonotype was observed at least ten times. The V gene is TRBV2, the J gene TRBJ2-5; D call uncertain. The germline CDR1 and CDR2 sequences are SNHLY and FYNNEI. The CDR3 totals 13 residues. Trimming cost V 5 bases and J 9 bases, with 16 bases left between them. The CDR3 DNA is TGTGCCAGCAGTAGTGGAGTAAAAAGAGCCCAGTACTTC. It yields the protein CASSSGVKRAQYF.

Ten or more counts support this clonotype. This sequence joins TRBV2 and TRBJ2-5; 8 nucleotides align to TRBD2. V dropped 1 base and J dropped 4; count of bases not matched to a gene: 2. CDR1 is SNHLY and CDR2 is FYNNEI in the germline V gene. The CDR3 covers 14 residues. The chain's CDR3 is CASSEGAGGETQYF. The CDR3 region has the DNA TGTGCCAGCAGTGAAGGTGCGGGGGGAGAGACCCAGTACTTC.

This clonotype was counted at least ten times. The chain joins TRBV6-2 or TRBV6-3 to TRBJ2-2; 8 bases line up with TRBD2. This CDR3 comprises 16 residues. V was pared by 0 bases and J by 3 bases, with 3 bases of the junction left unmatched. Germline assignment: CDR1 MNHEY and CDR2 SVGEGT. The CDR3 spells CASSYSWTSHTGELFF. CDR3 nucleotide sequence: TGTGCCAGCAGTTACTCTTGGACTAGCCACACCGGGGAGCTGTTTTTT.

The table lists this clonotype with a few counts. The J gene is TRBJ2-7, the V gene TRBV6-1; D gene uncertain. The CDR3 has 15 amino acids. Per germline, CDR1 MNHNS and CDR2 SASEGT. V was shortened by 7 bases and J by 0 bases, with 16 bases between the two germline ends. DNA for the CDR3: TGTGCCAGCACCACGAGTTGGAAACCCTCCTACGAGCAGTACTTC. Protein product: CASTTSWKPSYEQYF.

This clonotype occurred once. A much larger clone lies one base from this, so it may be a read error. The rearrangement joins TRBV7-9 to TRBJ2-1, with D possibly being TRBD2 (6 bases). Germline CDR1 and CDR2: SEHNR and FQNEAQ (reference sequence). The CDR3 contains 12 residues. The CDR3 protein is CASSHGGNEPFF. The CDR3 nucleotides read TGTGCCAGCAGCCACGGAGGGAATGAGCCGTTCTTC.

V usage is TRBV5-1 and J usage is TRBJ2-1, with D possibly being TRBD2 (5 bases). The CDR3 extends over 15 amino acids. V was trimmed by 4 bases and J by 0 bases, leaving 11 bases between them. From germline, CDR1 is SGHRS and CDR2 YFSETQ. CDR3 protein: CASSDEGASYNEQFF. CDR3 DNA: TGCGCCAGCAGCGATGAGGGAGCCTCCTACAATGAGCAGTTCTTC.

This clonotype was observed at least ten times. CDR3 bases: TGCGCCAGCAGCCTGGCCGCCGGGGAGCTGTTTTTT. It is translated as CASSLAAGELFF. This chain connects TRBV4-1 to TRBJ2-2; D not certain. V was pared by 4 bases and J by 6 bases, with 6 bases between. Germline V gene data show CDR1 as MGHRA and CDR2 as YSYEKL. The CDR3 contains 12 residues.

This clonotype was detected ten times or more. This chain links TRBV20-1 with TRBJ2-5; 14 nucleotides match TRBD2. Trimming at V came to 6 bases and at J to 3 bases, leaving 15 bases not matched to a gene. The CDR3 covers 18 residues. Germline V gene sequence: CDR1 DFQATT, CDR2 SNEGSKA (reference sequence). The CDR3 loop reads CSATKVRLAGGNKETQYF. The CDR3 DNA sequence: TGCAGTGCCACTAAGGTTCGACTAGCGGGGGGGAACAAAGAGACCCAGTACTTC.

This clonotype was picked up many times. The V and J genes are TRBV20-1 and TRBJ2-7, with 9 bases that match TRBD2. Germline V gene lookup returns CDR1 DFQATT and CDR2 SNEGSKA (reference sequence). After removal of 1 base from V and 5 bases from J, the junction contained 6 bases not matched to a gene. The CDR3 loop spans 14 amino acids. The CDR3 loop reads CSARVGGRADEQYF. The DNA for the CDR3 is TGCAGTGCTAGAGTCGGCGGGAGGGCCGACGAGCAGTACTTC.

This clonotype was recorded many times. The CDR3, as DNA: TGCGCCAGCAGCCAAGATCAAAGTCAGGGAGAGACCCAGTACTTC. It translates to CASSQDQSQGETQYF. The gene calls are TRBV4-1 and TRBJ2-5; D might be TRBD1 (5 bases). The germline V gene encodes CDR1 MGHRA and CDR2 YSYEKL. The CDR3 has 15 amino acids. V dropped 0 bases and J dropped 4 bases, with 12 bases sitting between them.

This clonotype was counted at least ten times. V and J are TRBV20-1 and TRBJ2-3, with TRBD2 matching over 9 bases. Germline values: CDR1 DFQATT, CDR2 SNEGSKA (reference sequence). Losses at the gene ends were 6 bases for V and 2 bases for J; bases not matched to a gene: 6. The CDR3 length is 14 residues. This chain's CDR3 is CSALAGPITDTQYF. In nucleotides, the CDR3 is TGCAGTGCCCTAGCGGGGCCTATCACAGATACGCAGTATTTT.

The rearrangement uses TRBV28 and TRBJ2-1; 10 bases line up with TRBD2. The germline V gene encodes CDR1 MDHEN and CDR2 SYDVKM. The CDR3 is made up of 17 amino acids. Trimming at V came to 8 bases and at J to 7 bases, leaving 17 bases not matched to a gene. Written as DNA, the CDR3 is TGTGCCAGCGACAGCGGGACGGGACTAGCGTATTCGAATGAGCAGTTCTTC. This gives the protein CASDSGTGLAYSNEQFF. The whole variable domain, remainder taken from reference TRBV28 and TRBJ2-1, is DVKVTQSSRYLVKRTGEKVFLECVQDMDHENMFWYRQDPGLGLRLIYFSYDVKMKEKGDIPEGYSVSREKKERFSLILESASTNQTSMYLCASDSGTGLAYSNEQFFGPGTRLTVL.

Many counts were recorded for this clonotype. J is TRBJ1-2 and V is TRBV5-1; D call uncertain. This CDR3 contains 14 residues. The V gene lost 4 bases and the J gene lost 4 bases, with 14 bases spanning the gap. Germline CDR1 is SGHRS and CDR2 is YFSETQ. Written as DNA, the CDR3 is TGCGCCAGCAGCGCCCCCCCGTCCTTCTATGGCTACACCTTC. It translates to CASSAPPSFYGYTF.